This record concerns one T cell receptor (beta chain) sequence. This entry is derived from a study of blood T cell repertoires in COVID-19. Across the whole study: Acute-phase and convalescent COVID-19 samples originated in the United States, Italy and Spain. From T cells, B-cell-depleted T cells, or PBMCs came the material, which was cDNA or gDNA.

Between the trimmed V and J ends, which lost 0 bases and 8 bases, there was a span of 14 bases. The germline gives CDR1 MNHEY, CDR2 SMNVEV (reference sequence). This CDR3 is 15 amino acids long. Original processing notes: The authors estimated nucleated cell counts from reference gene primer amplification. Measured with immunoSEQ multiplex PCR; TCRdb has only the in-frame clones, and not every one. V and J calls plus clone size are reproduced from that table; the DNA served to infer D and trimming. The table has some 150,000 clones, more than 85% seen once. The genes are TRBV27 and TRBJ2-1; possibly TRBD2 for D (7 bases). This clonotype was obtained from a human donor in a cohort sampled during active COVID-19. Specimen: peripheral blood. The CDR3 bases are TGTGCCAGCAGTTTATCAGGGGGGGGCGGAGATGAGCAGTTCTTC. It encodes CASSLSGGGGDEQFF.